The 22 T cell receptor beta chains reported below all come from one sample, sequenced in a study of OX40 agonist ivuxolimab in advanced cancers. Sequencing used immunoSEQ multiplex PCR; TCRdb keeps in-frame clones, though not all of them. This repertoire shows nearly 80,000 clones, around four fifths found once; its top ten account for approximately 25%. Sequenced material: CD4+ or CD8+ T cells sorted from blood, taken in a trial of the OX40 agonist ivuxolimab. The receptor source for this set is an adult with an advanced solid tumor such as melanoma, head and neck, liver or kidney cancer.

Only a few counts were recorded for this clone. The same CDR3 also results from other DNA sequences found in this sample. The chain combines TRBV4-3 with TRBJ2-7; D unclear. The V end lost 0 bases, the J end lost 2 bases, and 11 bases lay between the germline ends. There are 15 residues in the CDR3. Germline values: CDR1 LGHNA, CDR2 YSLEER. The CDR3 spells CASSQDFPGPYEQYF. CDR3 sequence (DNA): TGCGCCAGCAGCCAAGATTTCCCTGGACCCTACGAGCAGTACTTC.

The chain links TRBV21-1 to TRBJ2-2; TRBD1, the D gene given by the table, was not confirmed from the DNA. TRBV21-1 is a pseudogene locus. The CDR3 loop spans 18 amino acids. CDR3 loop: CASSKVGEGDRDTGELFF. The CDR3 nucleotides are TGTGCCAGCAGCAAAGTTGGGGAGGGGGACAGGGACACCGGGGAGCTGTTTTTT.

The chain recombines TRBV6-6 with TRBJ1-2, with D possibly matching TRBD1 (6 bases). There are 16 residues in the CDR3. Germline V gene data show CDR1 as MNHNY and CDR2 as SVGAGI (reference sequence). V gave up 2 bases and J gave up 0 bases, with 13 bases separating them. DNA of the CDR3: TGTGCCAGCAGTTACCTAAAAGGGGGGACTAACTATGGCTACACCTTC. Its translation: CASSYLKGGTNYGYTF.

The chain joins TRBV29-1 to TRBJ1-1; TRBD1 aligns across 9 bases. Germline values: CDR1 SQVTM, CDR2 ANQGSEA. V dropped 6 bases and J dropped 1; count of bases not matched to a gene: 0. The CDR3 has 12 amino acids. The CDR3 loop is CSVDRGNTEAFF. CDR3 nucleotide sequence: TGCAGCGTGGACAGGGGGAACACTGAAGCTTTCTTT.

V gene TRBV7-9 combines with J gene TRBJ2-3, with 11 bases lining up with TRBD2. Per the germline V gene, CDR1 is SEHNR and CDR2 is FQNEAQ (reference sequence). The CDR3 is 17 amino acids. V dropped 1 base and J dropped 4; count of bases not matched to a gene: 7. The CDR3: CASSLGGGLADADTQYF. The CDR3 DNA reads TGTGCCAGCAGCTTAGGAGGGGGACTAGCGGACGCAGATACGCAGTATTTT.

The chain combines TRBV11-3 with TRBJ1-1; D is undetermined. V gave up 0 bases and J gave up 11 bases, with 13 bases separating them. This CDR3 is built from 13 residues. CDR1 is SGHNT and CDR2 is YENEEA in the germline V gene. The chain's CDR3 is CASSLDSAGRAFF. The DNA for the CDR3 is TGTGCCAGCAGCTTAGATTCGGCGGGCCGGGCTTTCTTT.

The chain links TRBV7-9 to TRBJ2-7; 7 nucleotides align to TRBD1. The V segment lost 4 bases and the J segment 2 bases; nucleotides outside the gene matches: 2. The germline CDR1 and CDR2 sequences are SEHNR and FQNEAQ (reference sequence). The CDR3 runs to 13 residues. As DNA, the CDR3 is TGTGCCAGCAGCTCGGACAGGACCTACGAGCAGTACTTC. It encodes CASSSDRTYEQYF.

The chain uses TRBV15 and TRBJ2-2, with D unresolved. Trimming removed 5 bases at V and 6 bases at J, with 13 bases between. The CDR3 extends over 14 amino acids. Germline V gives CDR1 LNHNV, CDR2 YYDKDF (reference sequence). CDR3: CATSSSWGAGELFF. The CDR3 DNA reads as TGTGCCACCAGCTCGTCGTGGGGTGCCGGGGAGCTGTTTTTT.

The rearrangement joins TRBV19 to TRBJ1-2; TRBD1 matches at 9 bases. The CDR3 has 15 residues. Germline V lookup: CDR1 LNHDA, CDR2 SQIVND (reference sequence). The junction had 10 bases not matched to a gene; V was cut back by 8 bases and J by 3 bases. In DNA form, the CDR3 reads TGTGCCAGTCGACCACAGGGGGCCGGGGACTATGGCTACACCTTC. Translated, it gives CASRPQGAGDYGYTF.

The CDR3 DNA sequence: TGTGCCAGCAGCTTATCGGGCAGGGTTAGGACAGATACGCAGTATTTT. This codes for CASSLSGRVRTDTQYF. This chain joins TRBV7-8 and TRBJ2-3; a possible D gene is TRBD1 (5 bases). V lost 2 bases and J lost 3, with 15 bases in between. There are 16 residues in the CDR3. The germline gives CDR1 SGHVS, CDR2 FQNEAQ. Together with reference TRBV7-8 and TRBJ2-3, the CDR3 gives the full variable domain: GAGVSQSPRYKVAKRGQDVALRCDPISGHVSLFWYQQALGQGPEFLTYFQNEAQLDKSGLPSDRFFAERPEGSVSTLKIQRTQQEDSAVYLCASSLSGRVRTDTQYFGPGTRLTVL.

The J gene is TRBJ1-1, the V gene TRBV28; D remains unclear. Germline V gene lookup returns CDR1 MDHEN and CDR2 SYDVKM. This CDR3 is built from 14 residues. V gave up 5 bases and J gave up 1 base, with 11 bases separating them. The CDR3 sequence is CASSLTGGNTEAFF. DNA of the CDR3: TGTGCCAGCAGTCTTACGGGCGGGAACACTGAAGCTTTCTTT.

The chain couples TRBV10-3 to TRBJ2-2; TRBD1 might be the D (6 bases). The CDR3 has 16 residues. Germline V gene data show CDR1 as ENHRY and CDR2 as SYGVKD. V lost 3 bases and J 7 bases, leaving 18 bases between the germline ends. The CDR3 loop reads CAISDFRGAQGGELFF. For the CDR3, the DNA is TGTGCCATCAGTGACTTCAGGGGCGCGCAGGGCGGGGAGCTGTTTTTT.

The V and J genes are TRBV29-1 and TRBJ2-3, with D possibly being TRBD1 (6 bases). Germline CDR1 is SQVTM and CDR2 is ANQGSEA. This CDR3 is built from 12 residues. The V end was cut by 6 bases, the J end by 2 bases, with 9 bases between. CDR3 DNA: TGCAGCGTCAGACAGGTCACAGATACGCAGTATTTT. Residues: CSVRQVTDTQYF.

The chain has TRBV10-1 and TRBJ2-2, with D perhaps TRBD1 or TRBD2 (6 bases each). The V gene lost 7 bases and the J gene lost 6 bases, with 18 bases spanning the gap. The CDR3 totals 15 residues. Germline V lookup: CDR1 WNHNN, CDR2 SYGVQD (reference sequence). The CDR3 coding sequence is TGCGCCAGCACTCAAGGGGGGAATTACGCCGGGGAGCTGTTTTTT. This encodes CASTQGGNYAGELFF.

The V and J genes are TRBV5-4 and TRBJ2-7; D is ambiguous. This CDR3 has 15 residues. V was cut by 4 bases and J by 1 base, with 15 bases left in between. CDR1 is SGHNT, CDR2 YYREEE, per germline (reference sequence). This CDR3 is CASSKDDKTSYEQYF. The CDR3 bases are TGTGCCAGCAGCAAGGACGACAAAACTTCCTACGAGCAGTACTTC. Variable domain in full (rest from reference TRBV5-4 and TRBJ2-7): ETGVTQSPTHLIKTRGQQVTLRCSSQSGHNTVSWYQQALGQGPQFIFQYYREEENGRGNFPPRFSGLQFPNYSSELNVNALELDDSALYLCASSKDDKTSYEQYFGPGTRLTVT.

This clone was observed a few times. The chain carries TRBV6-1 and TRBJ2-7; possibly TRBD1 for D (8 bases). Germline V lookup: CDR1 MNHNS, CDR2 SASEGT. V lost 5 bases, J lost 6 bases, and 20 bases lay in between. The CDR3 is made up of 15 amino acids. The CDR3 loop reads CASSTGGAGGSEQYF. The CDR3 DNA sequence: TGTGCCAGCAGTACAGGGGGGGCAGGGGGGTCCGAGCAGTACTTC.

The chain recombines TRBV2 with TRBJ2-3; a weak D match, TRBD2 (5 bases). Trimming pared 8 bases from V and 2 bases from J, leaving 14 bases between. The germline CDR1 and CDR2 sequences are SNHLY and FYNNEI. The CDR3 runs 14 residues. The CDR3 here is CASRERAFTDTQYF. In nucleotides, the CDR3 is TGTGCCAGCCGGGAAAGGGCCTTCACAGATACGCAGTATTTT.

For the CDR3, the DNA is TGTGCCATCAGTTTCGGAAGGCCCGCAGATACGCAGTATTTT. It yields the protein CAISFGRPADTQYF. The chain joins TRBV10-3 to TRBJ2-3; no clear D. CDR3 size: 14 residues. Trimming left V 5 bases short and J 4 bases short, with 13 bases between. Germline V gene sequence: CDR1 ENHRY, CDR2 SYGVKD.

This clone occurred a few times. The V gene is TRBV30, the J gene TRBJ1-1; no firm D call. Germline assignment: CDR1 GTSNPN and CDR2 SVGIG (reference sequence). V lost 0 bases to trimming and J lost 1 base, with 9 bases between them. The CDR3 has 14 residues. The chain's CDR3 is CAWSVGGWNTEAFF. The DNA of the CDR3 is TGTGCCTGGAGTGTAGGAGGTTGGAACACTGAAGCTTTCTTT.

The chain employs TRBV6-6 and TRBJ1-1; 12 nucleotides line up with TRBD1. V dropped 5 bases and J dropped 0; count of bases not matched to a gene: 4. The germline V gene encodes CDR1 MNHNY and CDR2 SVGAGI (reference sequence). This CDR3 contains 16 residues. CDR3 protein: CASSPRDRGLNTEAFF. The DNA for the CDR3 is TGTGCCAGCAGTCCCCGGGACAGGGGGCTGAACACTGAAGCTTTCTTT.

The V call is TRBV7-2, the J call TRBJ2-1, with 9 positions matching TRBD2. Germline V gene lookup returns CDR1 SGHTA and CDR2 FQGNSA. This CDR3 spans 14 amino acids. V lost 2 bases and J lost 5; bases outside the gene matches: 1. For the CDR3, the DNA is TGTGCCAGCAGCTTACGACTAGCGGACAATGAGCAGTTCTTC. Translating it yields CASSLRLADNEQFF.

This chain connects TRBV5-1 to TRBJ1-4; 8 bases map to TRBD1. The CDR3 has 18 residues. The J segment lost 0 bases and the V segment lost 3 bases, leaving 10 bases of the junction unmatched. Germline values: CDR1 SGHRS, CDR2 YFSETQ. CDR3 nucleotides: TGCGCCAGCAGCTCCCCTACCGGACAGGGAGCAACTAATGAAAAACTGTTTTTT. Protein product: CASSSPTGQGATNEKLFF.